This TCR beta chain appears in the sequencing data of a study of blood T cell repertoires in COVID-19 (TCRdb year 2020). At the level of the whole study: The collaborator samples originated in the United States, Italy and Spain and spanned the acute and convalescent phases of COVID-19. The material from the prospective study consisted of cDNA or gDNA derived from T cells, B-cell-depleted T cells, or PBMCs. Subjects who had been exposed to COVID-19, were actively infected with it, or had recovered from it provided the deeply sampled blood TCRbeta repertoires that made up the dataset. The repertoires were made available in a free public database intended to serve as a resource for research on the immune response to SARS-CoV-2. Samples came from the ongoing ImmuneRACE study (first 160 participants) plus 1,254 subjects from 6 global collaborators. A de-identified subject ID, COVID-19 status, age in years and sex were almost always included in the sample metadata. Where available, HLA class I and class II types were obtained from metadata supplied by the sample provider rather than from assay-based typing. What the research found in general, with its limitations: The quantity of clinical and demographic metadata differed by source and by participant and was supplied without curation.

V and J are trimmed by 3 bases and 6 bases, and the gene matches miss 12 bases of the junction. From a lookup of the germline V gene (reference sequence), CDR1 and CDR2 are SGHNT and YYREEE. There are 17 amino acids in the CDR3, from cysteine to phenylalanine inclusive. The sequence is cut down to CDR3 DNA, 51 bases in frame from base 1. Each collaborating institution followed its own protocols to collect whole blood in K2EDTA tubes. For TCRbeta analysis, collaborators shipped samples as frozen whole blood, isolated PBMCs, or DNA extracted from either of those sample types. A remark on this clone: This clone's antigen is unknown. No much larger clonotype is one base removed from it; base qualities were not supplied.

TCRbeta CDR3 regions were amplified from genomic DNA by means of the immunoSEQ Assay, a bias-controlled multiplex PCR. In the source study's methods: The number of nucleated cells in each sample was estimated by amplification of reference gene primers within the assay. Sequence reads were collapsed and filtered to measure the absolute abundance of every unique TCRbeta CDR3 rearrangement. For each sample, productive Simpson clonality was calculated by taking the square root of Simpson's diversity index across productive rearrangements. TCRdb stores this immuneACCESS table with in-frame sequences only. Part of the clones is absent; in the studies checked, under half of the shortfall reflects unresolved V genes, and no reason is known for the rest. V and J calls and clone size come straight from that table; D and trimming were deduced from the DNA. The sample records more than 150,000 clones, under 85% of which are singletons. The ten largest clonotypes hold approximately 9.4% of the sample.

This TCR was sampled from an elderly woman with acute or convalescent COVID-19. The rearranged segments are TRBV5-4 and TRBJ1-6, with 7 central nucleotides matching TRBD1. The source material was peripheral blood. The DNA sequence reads TGTGCCAGCAGCTCGCCGATGGACAGGTCGGTTAATTCACCCCTCCACTTT. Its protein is CASSSPMDRSVNSPLHF.